This T cell receptor (beta chain) was profiled in a study of T cell responses to AZD1222 COVID-19 vaccine. Study-wide results and limits: Recipients of AZD1222 seropositive at baseline numbered only six or seven. The CD4 TCRs associated with vaccination extended across spike and predominated at 160-218 and 743-854. Spike-specific TCR breadth and depth rose after two AZD1222 doses.

A remark on this clone: Its antigen is still unknown.

Germline V gives CDR1 MNHEY, CDR2 SVGAGI. Trimming removed 6 bases from V and 0 bases from J; junction bases left unmatched: 5. The CDR3 contains 14 residues. Second doses were pooled across both intervals (about 4 or about 12 weeks). This table comes from immunoSEQ multiplex PCR, and its TCRdb copy is limited to in-frame clones, with some not included. This table has around 170,000 clones, nearly 95% appearing once. This receptor was taken from an adult who received the AZD1222 COVID-19 vaccine. The material was peripheral blood, obtained 28 days after the second AZD1222 dose. V usage is TRBV6-5 and J usage is TRBJ2-7; 7 bases fit TRBD1. CDR3 bases: TGTGCCAGCAGATTGGGACAGATCTCCTACGAGCAGTACTTC. It is translated as CASRLGQISYEQYF.